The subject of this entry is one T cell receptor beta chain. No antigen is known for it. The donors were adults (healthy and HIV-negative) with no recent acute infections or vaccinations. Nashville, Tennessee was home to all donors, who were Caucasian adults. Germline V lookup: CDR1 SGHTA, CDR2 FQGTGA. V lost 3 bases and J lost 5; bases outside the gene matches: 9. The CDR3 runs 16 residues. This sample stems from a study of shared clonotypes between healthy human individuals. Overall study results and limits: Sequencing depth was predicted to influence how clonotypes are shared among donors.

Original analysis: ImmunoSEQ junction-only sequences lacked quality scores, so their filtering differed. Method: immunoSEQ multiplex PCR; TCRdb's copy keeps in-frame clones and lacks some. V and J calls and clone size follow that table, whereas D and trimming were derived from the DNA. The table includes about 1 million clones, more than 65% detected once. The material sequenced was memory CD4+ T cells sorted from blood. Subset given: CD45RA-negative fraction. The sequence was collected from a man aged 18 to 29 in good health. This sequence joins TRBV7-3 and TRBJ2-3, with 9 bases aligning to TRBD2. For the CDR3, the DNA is TGTGCCAGCAGCTTCCAGGGTAGCGGGGGTAAAGATACGCAGTATTTT. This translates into CASSFQGSGGKDTQYF.